One sample yielded the 27 T cell receptor beta chains listed below, sequenced in a study of molecular identifiers for immune sequencing clone quantification. TCRdb re-called the PCR reads through MiXCR, storing one row per CDR3 protein. Here the sample spans 600,000 to 650,000 distinct CDR3 sequences, 15% to 20% being singletons. The sample consisted of naive CD8+ T cells from blood, with Jurkat cell RNA spiked in. Subset described: FACS-sorted CD8+CD4-CCR7+CD45RA+ naive T cells. Source of these receptors: a human donor in good health. Some libraries in this study had Jurkat cell RNA spiked in.

As for this clonotype: A much larger clone differs by one base, so this may be a read error. The chain combines TRBV13 with TRBJ2-7; possible D gene TRBD1, 8 bases. The V end lost 4 bases, the J end lost 2 bases, and 24 bases lay between the germline ends. The germline CDR1 and CDR2 sequences are PRHDT and FYEKMQ (reference sequence). The length of the CDR3 is 18 residues. The CDR3 spells CASSSNDIGQGLTYEQYF. For the CDR3, the DNA is TGTGCCAGCAGCTCTAACGACATTGGACAGGGACTAACCTACGAGCAGTACTTC.

This clonotype occurred many times. The V and J genes are TRBV20-1 and TRBJ1-1; the D gene is possibly TRBD1 (5 bases). CDR3 size: 13 residues. Germline V lookup: CDR1 DFQATT, CDR2 SNEGSKA (reference sequence). V was pared by 6 bases and J by 3 bases, with 14 bases between. In DNA, the CDR3 is TGCAGTGCCCGACTGGGGCTTGACACTGAAGCTTTCTTT. It specifies CSARLGLDTEAFF.

A remark on this clonotype: A clone one base away is much larger, so this may be a read error. V and J are TRBV20-1 and TRBJ2-5; D perhaps matches TRBD1 (5 bases). Germline V gene sequence: CDR1 DFQATT, CDR2 SNEGSKA (reference sequence). Trimming removed 0 bases from V and 5 bases from J, with 19 bases in between. This CDR3 has 16 residues. CDR3 DNA sequence: TGCAGTGCTAGAGATCCTCGGCGAGCAGGGATGGAGACCCAGTACTTC. Amino acids: CSARDPRRAGMETQYF.

In regard to this clonotype: With a much larger clone just one base away, this may be a read error. This chain uses TRBV27 with TRBJ1-1, with D unclear. The CDR3 runs 16 residues. CDR1 is MNHEY and CDR2 is SMNVEV in the germline V gene (reference sequence). CDR3 protein: CASSLVNRNPSTEASF. The CDR3 bases are TGTGCCAGCAGCCTGGTAAACAGAAACCCGAGCACTGAAGCTTCCTTT.

The chain is built from TRBV19 and TRBJ2-3; D call uncertain. The CDR3 loop spans 15 amino acids. CDR1 is LNHDA, CDR2 SQIVND, per germline (reference sequence). V lost 2 bases and J 0 bases, leaving 9 bases between the germline ends. CDR3 amino acids: CASSIWRPSTDTQYF. Here the CDR3 DNA reads TGTGCCAGTAGTATATGGCGGCCTAGCACAGATACGCAGTATTTT.

This clonotype was counted at least ten times. J is TRBJ2-5 and V is TRBV28; 10 bases line up with TRBD2. With 3 bases clipped from V and 0 bases from J, the junction kept 4 bases outside the gene matches. Per the germline V gene, CDR1 is MDHEN and CDR2 is SYDVKM. CDR3 size: 16 residues. The CDR3 reads CASSFGTSAYQETQYF. The CDR3, as DNA: TGTGCCAGCAGTTTCGGGACTAGCGCGTACCAAGAGACCCAGTACTTC.

This chain links TRBV12-3 or TRBV12-4 with TRBJ1-6; the D gene is possibly TRBD1 (6 bases). The CDR3 is made up of 18 amino acids. V lost 1 base, J lost 8 bases, and 21 bases lay in between. The CDR3 spells CASSLGARVQGGDSPLHF. The CDR3 DNA reads TGTGCCAGCAGTTTAGGAGCGCGCGTACAGGGAGGGGATTCACCCCTCCACTTT.

This clonotype was seen repeatedly, ten times or more. This chain connects TRBV6-1 to TRBJ2-7; D is ambiguous. The V gene's germline CDR1 is MNHNS and CDR2 SASEGT. Trimming removed 3 bases from V and 4 bases from J, with 4 bases in between. The CDR3 totals 11 residues. The CDR3 here is CASSDMYEQYF. The CDR3 DNA sequence: TGTGCCAGCAGTGACATGTACGAGCAGTACTTC.

This clonotype was counted at least ten times. This chain connects TRBV12-3 or TRBV12-4 to TRBJ2-7, with 9 bases fitting TRBD1. V gave up 5 bases and J gave up 3 bases; unmatched junction bases: 5. This CDR3 region has 14 residues. In nucleotides, the CDR3 is TGTGCCAGCAGTCACCGGGACAGGGACTACGAGCAGTACTTC. Its translation is CASSHRDRDYEQYF.

This clonotype was observed many times. This chain connects TRBV6-1 to TRBJ1-1; the D gene is possibly TRBD1 (6 bases). The V and J ends lost 8 bases and 0 bases respectively, with 19 bases between them. The CDR3 has 16 amino acids. CDR1 and CDR2 from the germline V gene are MNHNS and SASEGT. In DNA form, the CDR3 reads TGTGCCAGCCTTCAGGGGCCCCTGTTATTGAACACTGAAGCTTTCTTT. Protein: CASLQGPLLLNTEAFF.

Of note for this clonotype: The junction departs from the called germline gene at one end, perhaps through a read error. The chain carries TRBV24-1 and TRBJ2-1; D unresolved. There are 12 residues in the CDR3. CDR1 is KGHDR and CDR2 is SFDVKD in the germline V gene. The CDR3: CATSDLYNEQLF. DNA for the CDR3: TGTGCCACCAGTGATCTGTACAATGAGCAGCTCTTC.

This clonotype was recorded at least ten times. This rearrangement joins TRBV7-9 to TRBJ2-1, with a tentative D call TRBD1 (6 bases). Trimming pared 5 bases from V and 0 bases from J, leaving 14 bases between. Germline-derived CDR1 and CDR2 are SEHNR and FQNEAQ (reference sequence). The CDR3 runs to 16 residues. The CDR3 DNA follows: TGTGCCAGCAGCAACCGGGACACGAGCTCCTACAATGAGCAGTTCTTC. Translation: CASSNRDTSSYNEQFF.

This clonotype was observed many times. This chain connects TRBV7-9 to TRBJ1-4, with D unclear. V was shortened by 5 bases and J by 0 bases, with 10 bases between the two germline ends. CDR1 SEHNR and CDR2 FQNEAQ come from the germline V gene (reference sequence). The CDR3 has 15 amino acids. The CDR3 DNA sequence: TGTGCCAGCAGCAAAGCGGGTGCAACTAATGAAAAACTGTTTTTT. This codes for CASSKAGATNEKLFF.

This clonotype occurred many times. The rearrangement links TRBV27 to TRBJ2-7, with D perhaps given as TRBD1 or TRBD2 (5 bases each). The V gene lost 1 base and the J gene lost 5 bases, with 21 bases spanning the gap. Germline V CDR1 and CDR2: MNHEY, SMNVEV (reference sequence). The length of the CDR3 is 17 residues. The CDR3 here is CASSLLAPAGTVDEQYF. The CDR3 coding sequence is TGTGCCAGCAGTTTATTAGCGCCTGCAGGGACGGTCGACGAGCAGTACTTC.

This clonotype was recorded many times. The rearrangement links TRBV29-1 to TRBJ1-2; D is ambiguous. The CDR3 consists of 13 residues. CDR1 is SQVTM, CDR2 ANQGSEA, per germline. Trimming took off 7 bases at V and 7 bases at J, with 19 bases between the two ends. CDR3 coding DNA: TGCAGCGCCTCCGTAGCAGGAGCCTTTGGCTACACCTTC. Protein: CSASVAGAFGYTF.

There are a few counts of this clonotype. The genes are TRBV20-1 and TRBJ2-7; a possible D gene is TRBD1 (7 bases). Germline CDR1 DFQATT, CDR2 SNEGSKA (reference sequence). Trimming removed 3 bases at V and 4 bases at J, with 16 bases between. The CDR3 has 14 amino acids. The CDR3 nucleotides are TGCAGTGCTAGCCCGACAGGGAGGTCTTACGAGCAGTACTTC. This translates into CSASPTGRSYEQYF.

As for this clonotype: It may be a read error: a sequence one base away is much more abundant. V and J are TRBV4-3 and TRBJ2-6; D unresolved. The germline CDR1 and CDR2 sequences are LGHNA and YSLEER. Trimming stripped 0 bases from V and 2 bases from J, with 8 bases between. The CDR3 contains 16 residues. DNA for the CDR3: TGCGCCAGCAGCCAAGATCCCGACCCTGGGGCCAACGTCCTGACTTTC. Translated: CASSQDPDPGANVLTF.

The chain has TRBV27 and TRBJ2-7; tentative D call: TRBD1 (7 bases). The CDR3 runs 16 residues. CDR1 is MNHEY and CDR2 is SMNVEV in the germline V gene (reference sequence). V was clipped by 4 bases and J by 3 bases, with 19 bases between them. The CDR3 coding sequence is TGTGCCAGCAGTTCAGCTCAGGGGGGTTTGGTCTACGAGCAGTACTTC. This codes for CASSSAQGGLVYEQYF.

The sample holds many counts of this clonotype. This chain connects TRBV30 to TRBJ2-7; D is possibly TRBD1 (5 bases). Deletions cut 5 bases from V and 5 bases from J, with 16 bases between. The CDR3 contains 13 residues. CDR1 and CDR2 (germline): GTSNPN, SVGIG (reference sequence). Here the CDR3 reads CAWAQKGADEQYF. The CDR3 DNA reads TGTGCCTGGGCACAAAAAGGGGCGGACGAGCAGTACTTC.

Points on this clonotype: This may be a read error, as it is one base from a much larger clone. The genes are TRBV13 and TRBJ2-7; D is possibly TRBD1 (6 bases). There are 13 residues in the CDR3. Germline V gene data show CDR1 as PRHDT and CDR2 as FYEKMQ (reference sequence). The CDR3 DNA is TGTGCCAGCAGCTTTTTACAGGGCTACGAGCAGCACTTC. Translated: CASSFLQGYEQHF.

This clonotype occurred many times. This chain links TRBV20-1 with TRBJ2-1; D remains unclear. Looked up from germline, CDR1 is DFQATT and CDR2 is SNEGSKA (reference sequence). V lost 6 bases to trimming and J lost 8 bases, with 17 bases between them. There are 13 residues in the CDR3. The CDR3 nucleotides are TGCAGTGCCAGCCACAGAAGCCCCCATGAGCAGTTCTTC. Its protein is CSASHRSPHEQFF.

This clonotype has only a few counts. This chain uses TRBV20-1 with TRBJ2-5, with 15 positions matching TRBD2. Per germline, CDR1 DFQATT and CDR2 SNEGSKA (reference sequence). The CDR3 is 17 residues long. V dropped 6 bases and J dropped 0; count of bases not matched to a gene: 8. CDR3 protein: CSAYGTSGGSYQETQYF. The CDR3, as DNA: TGCAGTGCATACGGGACTAGCGGGGGGTCGTACCAAGAGACCCAGTACTTC.

In its sample, this clonotype was seen many times. The chain recombines TRBV27 with TRBJ1-5; the D is unclear. The germline V gene has CDR1 MNHEY and CDR2 SMNVEV (reference sequence). The ends were cut back, 10 bases at V and 2 bases at J, with 12 bases in the middle. The CDR3 is made up of 13 amino acids. CDR3 nucleotides: TGTGCCACCGCGGAGAGTGGCAATCAGCCCCAGCATTTT. It is translated as CATAESGNQPQHF.

With regard to this clonotype: An end of the junction does not agree with germline; a read error may underlie this. The chain joins TRBV7-9 to TRBJ1-1, with no clear D. Germline-derived CDR1 and CDR2 are SEHNR and FQNEAQ (reference sequence). This CDR3 spans 13 amino acids. The CDR3 loop reads CASSLEGMGEALF. CDR3 coding DNA: TGTGCCAGCAGCTTGGAAGGGATGGGTGAAGCTCTCTTT.

This clonotype was seen a handful of times. This chain uses TRBV12-3 or TRBV12-4 with TRBJ2-5; 10 bases fit TRBD1. The CDR3 spans 16 residues. Unmatched junction bases numbered 12, after V lost 6 bases and J lost 5 bases. CDR3: CASSNLQGQGLETQYF. The CDR3 DNA follows: TGTGCCAGCAGCAACCTTCAGGGACAGGGGTTGGAGACCCAGTACTTC.

Only a few counts were recorded for this clonotype. The rearrangement uses TRBV27 and TRBJ2-5; D uncertain. Germline CDR1 MNHEY, CDR2 SMNVEV (reference sequence). The CDR3 consists of 10 residues. V was cut by 8 bases and J by 5 bases, with 6 bases left in between. This CDR3 is CASGWETQYF. The CDR3 DNA follows: TGTGCCAGCGGGTGGGAGACCCAGTACTTC.

Ten or more counts support this clonotype. The chain carries TRBV27 and TRBJ2-3; the D gene is possibly TRBD1 (6 bases). This CDR3 is 15 amino acids long. Per the germline V gene, CDR1 is MNHEY and CDR2 is SMNVEV (reference sequence). V was cut by 3 bases and J by 0 bases, with 10 bases left in between. CDR3 residues: CASSFWGQSTDTQYF. Here the CDR3 DNA reads TGTGCCAGCAGTTTTTGGGGGCAAAGCACAGATACGCAGTATTTT.